This is a list of T cell receptor beta chains from one sample in a study of shared clonotypes between healthy human individuals. Profiling relied on immunoSEQ multiplex PCR, and the TCRdb table lists in-frame clones only, not all of them. Of roughly 810,000 clones in the sample, 95% to 97% were seen once. The sample taken for sequencing was naive CD8+ T cells sorted from blood. These receptors originate from a man aged 25 to 40 in good health. The CDR3 runs from the conserved cysteine through the conserved F or W. The order of the fields is D gene, clone size, J gene, V gene, CDR3 DNA, CDR3 protein. The D gene is left open where the match is weak. Size values are once, few and many counts, or a class for expanded clones, and some rows have none.

>-|-|TRBJ2-3|TRBV6-6
TGTGCCAGCAGTCGAAACGACCGAACAGATACGCAGTATTTT
CASSRNDRTDTQYF
>-|-|TRBJ2-3|TRBV21-1
TGTGCCAGCGGAGGTGCGGGAAGCACAGATACGCAGTATTTT
CASGGAGSTDTQYF
>TRBD1|-|TRBJ1-1|TRBV19
TGTGCCAGTAGTCTCGGGACAGGGGGCCTAGGCACTGAAGCTTTCTTT
CASSLGTGGLGTEAFF
>-|-|TRBJ1-4|TRBV27
TGTGCCAGCAGTTTACTGACAAATGAAAAACTGTTTTTT
CASSLLTNEKLFF
>-|-|TRBJ1-1|TRBV19
TGTGCCAGTAGTATACGGGAAGGGTACACTGAAGCTTTCTTT
CASSIREGYTEAFF
>-|-|TRBJ2-7|TRBV2
TGTGCCAGCAGTGATGACTACGAGCAGTACTTC
CASSDDYEQYF
>TRBD2|-|TRBJ2-7|TRBV29-1
TGCAGCGTCTTACCCGGGACTAGCGTTTACGAGCAGTACTTC
CSVLPGTSVYEQYF
>-|-|TRBJ1-1|TRBV13
TGTGCCAGCCAGATCGGCGTCTCCACTGAAGCTTTCTTT
CASQIGVSTEAFF
>-|-|TRBJ1-3|TRBV18
TGTGCCAGCTCACCACCGTTGGGAAACACCATATATTTT
CASSPPLGNTIYF
>-|-|TRBJ2-7|TRBV28
TGTGCCAGCAGCTTCCTCGGTCTCTACGAGCAGTACTTC
CASSFLGLYEQYF
>TRBD2|-|TRBJ2-7|TRBV28
TGTGCCACGAGTGACTCCAGGCTAGCGGATGTCTCCTACGAGCAGTACTTC
CATSDSRLADVSYEQYF
>TRBD2|-|TRBJ2-7|TRBV14
TGTGCCAGCAGCCCTTCGGGAGGCTTCTACGAGCAGTACTTC
CASSPSGGFYEQYF
>-|-|TRBJ2-3|TRBV25-1
TGTGCCAGTGCGGGACGCTCGACGGCAGATACGCAGTATTTT
CASAGRSTADTQYF
>-|-|TRBJ2-5|TRBV11-2
TGTGCCAGCAGCACGGAGGGCCTTTTCCAAGAGACCCAGTACTTC
CASSTEGLFQETQYF
>-|-|TRBJ1-1|TRBV13
TGTGCCAGCAGCTGGGGGGCAGGTGAAGCTTTCTTT
CASSWGAGEAFF
>TRBD2|-|TRBJ2-1|TRBV5-4
TGTGCCAGCAGCTCGGGACTAGCGGGAGGGATCTCCTACAATGAGCAGTTCTTC
CASSSGLAGGISYNEQFF
>-|-|TRBJ2-1|TRBV5-1
TGCGCCAGCAGCTCAGGGTTTCATGAGCAGTTCTTC
CASSSGFHEQFF
>-|-|TRBJ2-1|TRBV6-6
TGTGCCAGCAGTTCGGGACCCCCGAGCTCCTACAATGAGCAGTTCTTC
CASSSGPPSSYNEQFF
>-|-|TRBJ1-1|TRBV19
TGTGCCAGTAGTATAGGAGGCCAGAACACTGAAGCTTTCTTT
CASSIGGQNTEAFF
>TRBD2|-|TRBJ2-1|TRBV7-2
TGTGCCAGCAGCTTAGGCCCCGGACTAGCGGGAGTTGGGCAGTTCTTC
CASSLGPGLAGVGQFF
>-|-|TRBJ2-5|TRBV10-3
TGTGCCATCCCCCGGGAAGAGACCCAGTACTTC
CAIPREETQYF
>-|-|TRBJ2-6|TRBV2
TGTGCCAGCAAGGGGTCTGGGGCCAACGTCCTGACTTTC
CASKGSGANVLTF
>-|-|TRBJ2-7|TRBV21-1
TGTGCCAGCAGCAAAGGAATATCAACCGAGCAGTACTTC
CASSKGISTEQYF
>TRBD1|-|TRBJ2-7|TRBV19
TGTGCCAGTAGTATTCGGGAGTCTAGGACAGGGGCCTACGAGCAGTACTTC
CASSIRESRTGAYEQYF
>-|once|TRBJ2-7|TRBV29-1
TGCAGCGTGGGAATGGGCCAGGGCAACGAGCAGTACTTC
CSVGMGQGNEQYF
>-|-|TRBJ2-1|TRBV7-6
TGTGCCAGCAGTCTAGGAGTTTCGGCGTACAATGAGCAGTTCTTC
CASSLGVSAYNEQFF
>-|-|TRBJ2-5|TRBV5-1
TGCGCCAGCAGCTTGGCCGGGGGACAGATCCAAGAGACCCAGTACTTC
CASSLAGGQIQETQYF
>-|-|TRBJ2-4|TRBV27
TGTGCCAGCAGTCCTATCCTGGGGGGGCGGCCCAAAAACATTCAGTACTTC
CASSPILGGRPKNIQYF
>TRBD2|-|TRBJ2-5|TRBV9
TGTGCCAGCAGTTCCGATTGGGGGGAGGGTCACCAAGAGACCCAGTACTTC
CASSSDWGEGHQETQYF
>-|-|TRBJ1-1|TRBV30
TGTGCCTGGGCCAGGGAGGGGAACACTGAAGCTTTCTTT
CAWAREGNTEAFF
>-|once|TRBJ2-7|TRBV6-5
TGTGCCAGCAGTTACGCGGCCTCAAGTACCTACGAGCAGTACTTC
CASSYAASSTYEQYF
>-|-|TRBJ1-3|TRBV7-9
TGTGCCAGCAGCCGCTCCAATACAGATCCTTGGACCATATATTTT
CASSRSNTDPWTIYF
>-|-|TRBJ2-5|TRBV29-1
TGCAGCGTTGAGGGTCACGGGCAAGAGACCCAGTACTTC
CSVEGHGQETQYF
>-|-|TRBJ1-1|TRBV5-5
TGTGCCAGCAGCTTAGGGCAGGCGAACACTGAAGCTTTCTTT
CASSLGQANTEAFF
>TRBD2|-|TRBJ2-2|TRBV11-2
TGTGCCAGCAGGATAGCGGGTTACACCGGGGAGCTGTTTTTT
CASRIAGYTGELFF
>TRBD2|-|TRBJ2-2|TRBV4-1
TGCGCCAGCAGCCAGGAGCACCCGGGACTAGCGGGCTCCGGGGAGCTGTTTTTT
CASSQEHPGLAGSGELFF
>-|-|TRBJ2-7|TRBV28
TGTGCCAGCAGTTGGACAAGGACCTACGAGCAGTACTTC
CASSWTRTYEQYF
>-|once|TRBJ2-7|TRBV27
TGTGCCAGCAGTCTGGGTGTCGCCTCCTACGAGCAGTACTTC
CASSLGVASYEQYF
>TRBD1|-|TRBJ2-5|TRBV13
TGTGCCAGCAGCCAAGGACAGGGCGGGTCCCAGTACTTC
CASSQGQGGSQYF
>-|-|TRBJ1-1|TRBV11-2
TGTGCCAGCAGCTTAGCGGGACGATTGAACACTGAAGCTTTCTTT
CASSLAGRLNTEAFF
>-|once|TRBJ2-5|TRBV2
TGTGCCAGCAGGTCAATCCCGGAGACCCAGTACTTC
CASRSIPETQYF
>-|-|TRBJ2-7|TRBV19
TGTGCCAGTAGTAACAGGATTTTCTACGAGCAGTACTTC
CASSNRIFYEQYF
>-|once|TRBJ2-7|TRBV4-1
TGCGCCAGCAGCCAAGACGGTTACGAGCAGTACTTC
CASSQDGYEQYF
>-|-|TRBJ1-1|TRBV10-3
TGTGCCATCAGTGAAGACTACCTACAGGGTAAGGGGGTAGACACTGAAGCTTTCTTT
CAISEDYLQGKGVDTEAFF
>-|-|TRBJ2-5|TRBV7-8
TGTGCCAGCAGCTTATTGCAGGGAGTAGAGGAGACCCAGTACTTC
CASSLLQGVEETQYF
>-|-|TRBJ2-7|TRBV5-6
TGTGCCAGCAGTTCGACAAATTTGAGATACGAGCAGTACTTC
CASSSTNLRYEQYF
>TRBD2|-|TRBJ2-1|TRBV7-8
TGTGCCAGCAGCCTCCTGGCGGGAGGGCCCGATGAGCAGTTCTTC
CASSLLAGGPDEQFF
>-|-|TRBJ1-5|TRBV4-1
TGCGCCAGCAGCCAAGAGGCGGGGAGGAATCAGCCCCAGCATTTT
CASSQEAGRNQPQHF
>TRBD1|-|TRBJ2-6|TRBV7-3
TGTGCCAGCGCCAGAAAGTCTGGGGGTACAGGGGGAAATCGCAACGTCCTGACTTTC
CASARKSGGTGGNRNVLTF
>-|-|TRBJ2-2|TRBV27
TGTGCCAGCAGCCCGTCCGCTCGGGTTAACACCGGGGAGCTGTTTTTT
CASSPSARVNTGELFF
>-|once|TRBJ1-1|TRBV2
TGTGCCAGCAAGGTCACTGAAGCTTTCTTT
CASKVTEAFF
>TRBD1|-|TRBJ2-6|TRBV7-9
TGTGCCAGCAGCTCTGGGACAGGGGTTAGCTCTGGGGCCAACGTCCTGACTTTC
CASSSGTGVSSGANVLTF
>-|-|TRBJ2-2|TRBV11-2
TGTGCCAGCAAGAACACCGGGGAGCTGTTTTTT
CASKNTGELFF